A selection of T cell receptor beta chains follows, all from one sample in a study of shared clonotypes between healthy human individuals. The method was immunoSEQ multiplex PCR; TCRdb's version includes in-frame clones alone and lacks a portion of them. The sample gives over a million clones, approximately 76% of which show up once; approximately 1.3% is in the top ten. The material sequenced was memory CD4+ T cells sorted from blood. These receptors were taken from a man between 18 and 29 years old in good health. CDR3s include the opening cysteine and the closing phenylalanine or tryptophan. The D gene is left open where the match is weak. Rows give clone size only sometimes, using once, few, many, or a class for an expanded clone.

v_gene	abundance	d_gene	j_gene	CDR3aa	CDR3nt
TRBV6-6	NA	NA	TRBJ2-1	CASRYIDSSYNEQFF	TGTGCCAGCAGATACATAGACAGCTCCTACAATGAGCAGTTCTTC
TRBV9	NA	NA	TRBJ2-6	CASSVVSSGANVLTF	TGTGCCAGCAGCGTAGTCAGCTCTGGGGCCAACGTCCTGACTTTC
TRBV19	once	TRBD1	TRBJ1-1	CASSIGTGNTEAFF	TGTGCCAGTAGTATTGGGACAGGGAACACTGAAGCTTTCTTT
TRBV7-2	few	NA	TRBJ1-5	CASSPGHVSNQPQHF	TGTGCCAGCAGCCCCGGACATGTTAGCAATCAGCCCCAGCATTTT
TRBV10-3	NA	NA	TRBJ1-3	CAIAEPGNTIYF	TGTGCCATCGCCGAACCTGGAAACACCATATATTTT
TRBV6-1	NA	NA	TRBJ1-4	CASSDRRNEKLFF	TGTGCCAGCAGTGACAGGCGTAATGAAAAACTGTTTTTT
TRBV10-1	few	NA	TRBJ1-1	CASSGGRDTEAFF	TGCGCCAGCAGTGGGGGGAGGGACACTGAAGCTTTCTTT
TRBV28	NA	NA	TRBJ1-2	CASSRRGQPYGYTF	TGTGCCAGCAGTCGCCGAGGACAGCCCTATGGCTACACCTTC
TRBV14	few	NA	TRBJ1-1	CASSPQGGVNTEAFF	TGTGCCAGCAGCCCACAAGGAGGAGTGAACACTGAAGCTTTCTTT
TRBV6-5	once	NA	TRBJ2-7	CASSYPSGDEQYF	TGTGCCAGCAGCTACCCATCCGGGGACGAGCAGTACTTC
TRBV6-5	NA	NA	TRBJ2-3	CASSYVRPQWTDTQYF	TGTGCCAGCAGTTACGTTAGGCCCCAATGGACAGATACGCAGTATTTT
TRBV7-9	NA	TRBD1	TRBJ1-4	CASSLATGGQSTNEKLFF	TGTGCCAGCAGCTTAGCGACAGGGGGCCAGAGTACTAATGAAAAACTGTTTTTT
TRBV9	NA	NA	TRBJ1-2	CASSPGTILYGYTF	TGTGCCAGCAGCCCCGGGACGATACTCTATGGCTACACCTTC
TRBV18	NA	NA	TRBJ2-6	CASSPPNVISGANVLTF	TGTGCCAGCTCACCACCCAACGTTATCTCTGGGGCCAACGTCCTGACTTTC
TRBV27	NA	NA	TRBJ2-1	CASSEGIGSYNEQFF	TGTGCCAGCAGCGAGGGTATCGGGTCCTACAATGAGCAGTTCTTC
TRBV7-9	NA	NA	TRBJ2-4	CASSDDLAKNIQYF	TGTGCCAGCAGCGACGACCTAGCCAAAAACATTCAGTACTTC
TRBV28	NA	TRBD1	TRBJ1-6	CASRGTASSYNSPLHF	TGTGCCAGCCGCGGGACAGCGAGCTCCTATAATTCACCCCTCCACTTT
TRBV2	few	NA	TRBJ1-1	CASSEAANTEAFF	TGTGCCAGCAGTGAAGCGGCGAACACTGAAGCTTTCTTT
TRBV18	NA	TRBD2	TRBJ2-1	CASSPLGGGLASNEQFF	TGTGCCAGCTCACCACTAGGTGGCGGACTAGCTAGCAATGAGCAGTTCTTC
TRBV18	NA	NA	TRBJ2-7	CASSPPQSYEQYF	TGTGCCAGCTCACCCCCGCAGTCCTACGAGCAGTACTTC